This T cell receptor (beta chain) was retrieved from a study of beta chain features in type 1 diabetes. Investigators reverse transcribed all isolated RNA, so they sequenced expressed TCRB transcripts. Profiling relied on immunoSEQ multiplex PCR, and the TCRdb table lists in-frame clones only, not all of them. The sample comprises some 150,000 clones, about 44% of which are singletons, and under 0.45% rests with the top ten. Points on this clone: What it binds is unknown.

General study results and limits: Unsettled here was the matter of whether HLA type influences TCRB rearrangement. TCRB CDR3s were moderately but significantly shorter in Type 1 diabetes patients in all four CD4+ subsets.

Sequencing was performed on Tregs from blood. The clonotype was recovered from a man in his late teens or twenties in good health.

CDR3 loop: CASSQEGEEYF. The CDR3 coding sequence is TGCGCCAGCAGCCAAGAGGGGGAGGAGTACTTC. The chain is built from TRBV4-1 and TRBJ2-4; D is perhaps TRBD2 (6 bases). CDR1 MGHRA and CDR2 YSYEKL come from the germline V gene. V gave up 0 bases and J gave up 14 bases, with 8 bases separating them. The CDR3 runs to 11 residues.